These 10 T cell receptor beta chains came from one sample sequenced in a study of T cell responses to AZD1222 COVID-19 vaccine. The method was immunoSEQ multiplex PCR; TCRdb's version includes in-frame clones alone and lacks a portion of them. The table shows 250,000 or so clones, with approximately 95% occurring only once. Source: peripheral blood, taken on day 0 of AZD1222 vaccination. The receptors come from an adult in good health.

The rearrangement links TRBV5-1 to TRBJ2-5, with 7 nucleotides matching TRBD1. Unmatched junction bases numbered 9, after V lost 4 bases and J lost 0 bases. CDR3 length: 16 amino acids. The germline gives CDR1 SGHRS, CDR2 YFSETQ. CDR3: CASSQPRQGHQETQYF. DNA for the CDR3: TGCGCCAGCAGCCAGCCCCGACAGGGACACCAAGAGACCCAGTACTTC.

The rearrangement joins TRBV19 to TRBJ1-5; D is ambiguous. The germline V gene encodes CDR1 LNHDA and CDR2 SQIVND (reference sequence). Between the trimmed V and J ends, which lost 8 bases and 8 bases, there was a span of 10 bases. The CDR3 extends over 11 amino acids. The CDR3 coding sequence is TGTGCCAGTGGACTCTGGGAGCCCCAGCATTTT. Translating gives CASGLWEPQHF.

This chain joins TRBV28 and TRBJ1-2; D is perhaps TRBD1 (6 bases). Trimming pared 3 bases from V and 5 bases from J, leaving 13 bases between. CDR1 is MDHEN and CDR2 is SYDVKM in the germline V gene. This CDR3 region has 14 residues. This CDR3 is CASSLRGFGYGYTF. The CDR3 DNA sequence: TGTGCCAGCAGTTTGAGGGGGTTCGGGTATGGCTACACCTTC.

The CDR3 DNA follows: TGTGCCACCAGTGACACCGGACAGGGGAACACTGAAGCTTTCTTT. Encoded protein: CATSDTGQGNTEAFF. The rearrangement uses TRBV24-1 and TRBJ1-1; 8 nucleotides agree with TRBD1. Germline V lookup: CDR1 KGHDR, CDR2 SFDVKD. V shed 4 bases, J shed 1 base, and the junction held 4 bases outside the gene matches. CDR3 length equals 15 residues.

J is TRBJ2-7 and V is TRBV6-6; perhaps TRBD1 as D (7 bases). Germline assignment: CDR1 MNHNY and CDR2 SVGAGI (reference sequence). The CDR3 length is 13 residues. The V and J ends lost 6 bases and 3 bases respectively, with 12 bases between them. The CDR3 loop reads CASSRGVVYEQYF. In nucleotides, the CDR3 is TGTGCCAGCAGCAGGGGGGTCGTCTACGAGCAGTACTTC.

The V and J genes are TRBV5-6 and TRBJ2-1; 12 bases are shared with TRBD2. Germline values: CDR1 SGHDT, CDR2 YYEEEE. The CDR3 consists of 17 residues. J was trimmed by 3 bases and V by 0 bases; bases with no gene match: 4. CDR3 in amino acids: CASSLGGGLAGYNEQFF. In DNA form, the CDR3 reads TGTGCCAGCAGCTTGGGAGGGGGACTAGCGGGCTACAATGAGCAGTTCTTC.

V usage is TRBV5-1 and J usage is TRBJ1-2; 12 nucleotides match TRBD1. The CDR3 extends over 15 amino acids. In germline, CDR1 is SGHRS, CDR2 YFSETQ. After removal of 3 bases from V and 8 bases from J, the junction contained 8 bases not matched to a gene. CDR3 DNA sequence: TGCGCCAGCAGCTCCTTAGGGACAGGGGGCGCAGGCTACACCTTC. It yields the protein CASSSLGTGGAGYTF.

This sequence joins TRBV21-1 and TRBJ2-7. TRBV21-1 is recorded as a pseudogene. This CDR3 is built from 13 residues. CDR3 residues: CAILASGHYEQYF. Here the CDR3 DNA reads TGTGCCATCCTAGCTTCCGGACACTACGAGCAGTACTTC.

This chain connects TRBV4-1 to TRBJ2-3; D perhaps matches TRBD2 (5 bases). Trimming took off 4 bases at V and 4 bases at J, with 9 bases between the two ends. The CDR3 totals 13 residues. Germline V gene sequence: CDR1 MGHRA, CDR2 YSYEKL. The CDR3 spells CASSLLLADTQYF. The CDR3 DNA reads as TGCGCCAGCAGCCTTCTACTAGCAGATACGCAGTATTTT.

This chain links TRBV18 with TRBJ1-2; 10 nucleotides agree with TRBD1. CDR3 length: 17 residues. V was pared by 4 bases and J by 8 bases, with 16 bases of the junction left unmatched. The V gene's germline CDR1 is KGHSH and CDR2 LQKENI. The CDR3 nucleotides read TGTGCCAGCTCACGCGTGCCAGGGACAGGGGAGTTCTCCGGCTACACCTTC. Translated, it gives CASSRVPGTGEFSGYTF. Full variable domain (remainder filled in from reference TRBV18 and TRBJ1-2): NAGVMQNPRHLVRRRGQEARLRCSPMKGHSHVYWYRQLPEEGLKFMVYLQKENIIDESGMPKERFSAEFPKEGPSILRIQQVVRGDSAAYFCASSRVPGTGEFSGYTFGSGTRLTVV.